This is a list of T cell receptor beta chains from one sample in a study of Graves' ophthalmopathy and Graves' hyperthyroidism. TCRdb used MiXCR to reprocess the multiplex PCR reads, holding one entry per CDR3 protein. The sample records a few hundred thousand distinct CDR3 sequences, about a sixth being singletons. The sequencing input was peripheral blood. The receptors were gathered from an adult man with Graves' ophthalmopathy. Each CDR3 is given with its conserved first and last residue. A D gene is named only where the DNA matches it firmly. Clone size appears in some rows only: once, few, many, or a class for an expanded clone.

j_call clone_size v_call d_call cdr3_aa cdr3_nt
TRBJ1-2 many TRBV6-2/TRBV6-3 . CASGQNRVGYTF TGTGCCAGCGGGCAGAACAGGGTCGGCTACACCTTC
TRBJ1-2 . TRBV12-3/TRBV12-4 . CASSLRQGHNYGYTF TGTGCCAGCAGTTTACGGCAGGGGCACAACTATGGCTACACCTTC
TRBJ1-5 many TRBV6-1 TRBD1 CASSEQTGGGQPQHF TGTGCCAGCAGTGAGCAGACAGGGGGGGGTCAGCCCCAGCATTTT
TRBJ2-7 many TRBV3-1 . CASSQDSLAYEQYF TGTGCCAGCAGCCAAGATTCACTAGCCTACGAGCAGTACTTC
TRBJ1-3 many TRBV7-2 TRBD1 CAGAPGQGAGNTIYF TGTGCCGGAGCCCCGGGACAGGGGGCGGGAAACACCATATATTTT
TRBJ1-1 many TRBV28 . CASSFITGLPEAFF TGTGCCAGCAGTTTCATAACAGGGTTGCCTGAAGCTTTCTTT
TRBJ1-1 many TRBV12-3/TRBV12-4 TRBD1 CASSFGDLSQGGTEAFF TGTGCCAGCAGTTTTGGGGATTTGTCACAGGGGGGCACTGAAGCTTTCTTT
TRBJ2-7 many TRBV30 . CAWSVRSSYEQYF TGTGCCTGGAGTGTTAGGAGCTCCTACGAGCAGTACTTC
TRBJ1-2 . TRBV12-3/TRBV12-4 . CASRNRMGVGDYTF TGTGCCAGCAGAAACCGTATGGGAGTCGGTGACTACACCTTC
TRBJ2-5 once TRBV15 . CATSRGTSKETQYF TGTGCCACCAGCAGAGGGACAAGCAAAGAGACCCAGTACTTC
TRBJ1-1 . TRBV12-3/TRBV12-4 TRBD1 CASSPEKGAGNTEAFF TGTGCCAGCAGTCCCGAAAAGGGGGCAGGGAACACTGAAGCTTTCTTT
TRBJ2-5 many TRBV7-9 . CASSSLGGGETQYF TGTGCCAGCAGCTCCCTCGGGGGAGGCGAGACCCAGTACTTC
TRBJ1-2 once TRBV2 TRBD1 CASRGDSNTYGYTF TGTGCCAGCAGGGGGGACAGCAATACTTATGGCTACACCTTC
TRBJ1-2 many TRBV29-1 . CSAPVLNYGYTF TGCAGCGCTCCCGTTCTTAACTATGGCTACACCTTC
TRBJ2-2 many TRBV6-2/TRBV6-3 . CASTLLAGSGELFF TGTGCCAGCACGCTCCTCGCGGGGAGCGGGGAGCTGTTTTTT
TRBJ2-7 . TRBV25-1 . CASSPRGIYEQYF TGTGCCAGCAGTCCCCGCGGAATCTACGAGCAGTACTTC
TRBJ2-7 many TRBV20-1 TRBD2 CSARDRLAGVLEQYF TGCAGTGCTAGAGATCGACTAGCGGGGGTCCTGGAGCAGTACTTC
TRBJ2-5 . TRBV28 TRBD2 CASSLGLAALKETQYF TGTGCCAGCAGTTTAGGGCTAGCGGCTTTGAAAGAGACCCAGTACTTC
TRBJ2-2 few TRBV12-3/TRBV12-4 TRBD2 CVSGRQSGSGGELFF TGTGTCAGCGGCCGTCAGAGCGGGAGCGGCGGGGAGCTGTTTTTT
TRBJ2-2 many TRBV6-2/TRBV6-3 . CASSYGLVITGELFF TGTGCCAGCAGTTATGGTCTAGTTATAACCGGGGAGCTGTTTTTT
TRBJ1-2 . TRBV2 . CASSEEYSYGYTF TGTGCCAGCAGTGAAGAATACAGCTATGGCTACACCTTC
TRBJ1-3 many TRBV11-2 TRBD1 CASSPPLTGAGNTIYF TGTGCCAGCAGCCCCCCCCTGACAGGGGCTGGAAACACCATATATTTT
TRBJ1-1 . TRBV6-1 . CASRVGAGTEAFF TGTGCCAGCAGAGTAGGGGCGGGCACTGAAGCTTTCTTT
TRBJ2-7 . TRBV27 TRBD2 CASSDLAGEPIGYEQYF TGTGCCAGCAGTGACCTAGCGGGAGAGCCAATTGGCTACGAGCAGTACTTC
TRBJ1-5 . TRBV6-1 . CASSPRGGAGPQHF TGTGCCAGCAGCCCTCGGGGGGGCGCAGGGCCCCAGCATTTT
TRBJ2-5 . TRBV11-2 . CASSFGGSLQETQYF TGTGCCAGCAGCTTCGGGGGTTCCCTCCAAGAGACCCAGTACTTC
TRBJ1-3 many TRBV6-1 . CASSTGSSGNTIYF TGTGCCAGCAGTACAGGTTCGTCCGGAAACACCATATATTTT
TRBJ2-4 once TRBV11-2 . CASSSRDAVPDGWNIQYF TGTGCCAGCAGCAGCCGGGACGCAGTTCCTGATGGGTGGAACATTCAGTACTTC